Listed below are T cell receptor beta chains from one sample, sequenced in a study of T cell repertoires in cytomegalovirus infection. These receptors lack a known antigen. TCRdb reanalysed the reads using MiXCR and keeps one entry per CDR3 protein. The top ten clones hold approximately 13% of a sample with 370,000 or so distinct CDR3 sequences, roughly a third of them seen once. Specimen: cultured PBMCs, collected from culture after CMV antigen stimulation. These receptors came from a human donor in good health (CMV status not recorded). Some clones in this sample may be carry-over from other donors' samples. Both conserved end residues are part of each CDR3. D genes are given only for firm matches. Expanded clones get a size class; other rows say once, few or many, or leave the size out.

V	J	D	size	CDR3	DNA
TRBV4-1	TRBJ2-7	.	.	CASSQDHEQYF	TGCGCCAGCAGCCAAGACCACGAGCAGTACTTC
TRBV9	TRBJ2-7	TRBD2	many	CASSTQSGSYHEQYF	TGTGCCAGCAGCACACAAAGCGGGAGTTACCACGAGCAGTACTTC
TRBV12-5	TRBJ1-5	.	.	CASAGEWSSSPLHF	TGTGCTAGTGCCGGAGAATGGTCCTCTTCCCCGTTACATTTT
TRBV6-2/TRBV6-3	TRBJ2-1	TRBD2	few	CASRPPGLAGPGPYNEQFF	TGTGCCAGCAGACCCCCGGGACTAGCGGGACCAGGGCCATACAATGAGCAGTTCTTC
TRBV14	TRBJ2-3	.	.	CASSQSLRMDTQYF	TGTGCCAGCAGCCAAAGTCTACGGATGGATACGCAGTATTTT
TRBV7-2	TRBJ1-2	.	few	CASSLGNGYTF	TGTGCCAGCAGCTTGGGTAATGGCTACACCTTC
TRBV12-3/TRBV12-4	TRBJ1-1	.	.	CASSLGGRNTEAFF	TGTGCCAGCAGTTTGGGAGGGCGTAACACTGAAGCTTTCTTT
TRBV28	TRBJ2-7	.	.	CASSFRGLTYEQYF	TGTGCCAGCAGTTTTAGGGGTTTAACCTACGAGCAGTACTTC
TRBV6-1	TRBJ2-5	TRBD2	many	CASRTGTSGQETQYF	TGTGCCAGCAGGACCGGGACTAGCGGACAAGAGACCCAGTACTTC
TRBV7-2	TRBJ2-1	TRBD1	.	CASSSWDRGQSEQFF	TGTGCCAGCAGCTCCTGGGACAGGGGGCAGAGTGAGCAGTTCTTC
TRBV24-1	TRBJ2-3	.	few	CATSEPTKDTQYF	TGTGCCACCAGTGAGCCGACTAAGGATACGCAGTATTTT
TRBV12-3/TRBV12-4	TRBJ2-1	TRBD2	few	CASSPTPGTSVHSYNEQFF	TGTGCCAGCAGCCCAACCCCAGGGACTAGCGTACACTCCTACAATGAGCAGTTCTTC
TRBV19	TRBJ2-7	TRBD2	few	CASKKTSGIPGEQYF	TGTGCCAGTAAGAAGACTAGCGGGATTCCCGGCGAGCAGTACTTC
TRBV19	TRBJ2-3	.	.	CASSETLDPWHTQYF	TGTGCCAGTAGTGAAACACTAGACCCCTGGCATACGCAGTATTTT
TRBV6-1	TRBJ2-1	.	.	CASAEPRRRGNEQFF	TGTGCCAGCGCAGAACCTAGGCGTCGTGGCAATGAGCAGTTCTTC
TRBV6-6	TRBJ2-5	.	.	CASNPRGQETQYF	TGTGCCAGCAACCCTAGGGGACAAGAGACCCAGTACTTC
TRBV7-6	TRBJ2-1	.	.	CASSLGWQGTYNAQFF	TGTGCCAGCAGCTTAGGCTGGCAGGGTACCTACAATGCGCAGTTCTTC
TRBV6-1	TRBJ1-2	.	.	CASMSAAGANYGYTF	TGTGCCAGCATGTCCGCGGCGGGGGCTAACTATGGCTACACCTTC
TRBV6-6	TRBJ2-6	.	.	CASRGLISGANVLTF	TGTGCCAGCAGAGGACTGATCTCTGGGGCCAACGTCCTGACTTTC
TRBV6-1	TRBJ1-5	TRBD1	.	CASSGTGGNQPQHF	TGTGCCAGCAGTGGGACAGGGGGCAATCAGCCCCAGCATTTT
TRBV11-3	TRBJ2-5	TRBD1	.	CASRRDREETQYF	TGTGCCAGCAGACGGGACAGGGAAGAGACCCAGTACTTC
TRBV6-2/TRBV6-3	TRBJ2-7	.	.	CASTQAYEQYF	TGTGCCAGCACTCAGGCCTACGAGCAGTACTTC
TRBV5-6	TRBJ2-1	.	.	CASSSRRLGDNEQFF	TGTGCCAGCAGCTCCCGGAGGTTGGGGGACAATGAGCAGTTCTTC
TRBV9	TRBJ2-7	.	.	CASSLGTGSSYEQYF	TGTGCCAGCAGCCTGGGTACAGGGAGCTCCTACGAGCAGTACTTC
TRBV7-8	TRBJ1-4	.	many	CASSFGEKLFF	TGTGCCAGCAGCTTCGGTGAAAAACTGTTTTTT
TRBV7-8	TRBJ2-7	TRBD2	few	CASSLSGKDEQYF	TGTGCCAGCAGCCTCAGCGGGAAGGACGAGCAGTACTTC
TRBV20-1	TRBJ1-5	.	few	CSASKGGNNQPQHF	TGCAGTGCTAGTAAGGGAGGGAACAATCAGCCCCAGCATTTT
TRBV5-4	TRBJ2-1	TRBD2	.	CASSGVAGRSYNEQFF	TGTGCCAGCAGCGGTGTAGCGGGTAGGTCCTACAATGAGCAGTTCTTC
TRBV15	TRBJ2-1	TRBD1	few	CATSGDRGWDNEQFF	TGTGCCACCAGTGGGGACAGGGGGTGGGACAATGAGCAGTTCTTC
TRBV7-2	TRBJ2-7	.	many	CASSLLGGTSYEQYF	TGTGCCAGCAGCTTATTGGGCGGGACATCCTACGAGCAGTACTTC
TRBV28	TRBJ1-2	TRBD1	few	CASSSGQGSYYGYTF	TGTGCCAGCAGTTCGGGACAGGGGTCTTACTATGGCTACACCTTC
TRBV7-4	TRBJ1-1	.	few	CASSPRIDHTEAFF	TGTGCCAGCAGCCCCCGCATTGACCACACTGAAGCTTTCTTT
TRBV6-2/TRBV6-3	TRBJ1-1	.	few	CASSSGQALNTEAFF	TGTGCCAGCAGTAGTGGACAAGCCCTGAACACTGAAGCTTTCTTT
TRBV12-5	TRBJ1-6	TRBD1	few	CASGPPTGNNSPLHF	TGTGCTAGTGGTCCACCGACAGGGAATAATTCACCCCTCCACTTT
TRBV19	TRBJ2-3	TRBD1	.	CASTFDRGTDTQYF	TGTGCCAGTACCTTTGACAGGGGAACAGATACGCAGTATTTT
TRBV20-1	TRBJ2-1	TRBD1	.	CSADGTGGKQFF	TGCAGTGCTGACGGGACAGGGGGGAAGCAGTTCTTC
TRBV12-3/TRBV12-4	TRBJ2-1	.	.	CASSPRASESFF	TGTGCCAGCAGTCCTCGGGCCTCCGAGTCGTTCTTC
TRBV20-1	TRBJ2-5	.	once	CSATVGLGGKETQYF	TGCAGTGCTACAGTGGGGTTGGGCGGGAAGGAGACCCAGTACTTC
TRBV12-3/TRBV12-4	TRBJ1-5	.	.	CASSLGEVWQPQHF	TGTGCCAGCAGTTTGGGGGAAGTCTGGCAGCCCCAGCATTTT
TRBV11-2	TRBJ2-1	.	many	CASSSLRNEQFF	TGTGCCAGCAGCTCCCTGAGAAATGAGCAGTTCTTC